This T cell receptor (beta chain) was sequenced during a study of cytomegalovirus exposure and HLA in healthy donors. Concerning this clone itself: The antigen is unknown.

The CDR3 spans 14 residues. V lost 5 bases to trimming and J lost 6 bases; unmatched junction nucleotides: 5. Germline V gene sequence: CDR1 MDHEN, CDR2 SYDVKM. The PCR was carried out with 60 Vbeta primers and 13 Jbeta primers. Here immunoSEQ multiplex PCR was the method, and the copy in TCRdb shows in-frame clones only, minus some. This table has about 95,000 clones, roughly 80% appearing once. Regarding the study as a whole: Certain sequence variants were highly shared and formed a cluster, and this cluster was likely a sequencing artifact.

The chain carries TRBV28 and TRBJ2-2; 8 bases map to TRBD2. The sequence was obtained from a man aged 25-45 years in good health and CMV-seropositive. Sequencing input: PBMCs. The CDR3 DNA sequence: TGTGCCAGCAGTCCGACTAGCGAGGCCGGGGAGCTGTTTTTT. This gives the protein CASSPTSEAGELFF.